The entry that follows covers one T cell receptor (beta chain) sequence. This specimen belongs to a study of CD8+ T cells in alopecia areata. The sorting of PBMCs gave CD4+ and CD8+ T cells. CDR1 is DFQATT and CDR2 is SNEGSKA in the germline V gene (reference sequence). The ends were cut back, 4 bases at V and 7 bases at J, with 10 bases in the middle. The CDR3 contains 11 residues. Investigators isolated RNA and reverse transcribed it into cDNA to act as the sequencing template. Profiling relied on immunoSEQ multiplex PCR, and the TCRdb table lists in-frame clones only, not all of them. Of about 150,000 clones listed, more than 40% are singletons.

The chain uses TRBV20-1 and TRBJ1-1, with D perhaps matching TRBD1 (5 bases). This TCR came from a human donor with alopecia areata. The source material was CD4+ T cells sorted from blood. CDR3 in DNA: TGCAGTGCTAAGACGGACATTGAAGCTTTCTTT. Protein sequence: CSAKTDIEAFF.